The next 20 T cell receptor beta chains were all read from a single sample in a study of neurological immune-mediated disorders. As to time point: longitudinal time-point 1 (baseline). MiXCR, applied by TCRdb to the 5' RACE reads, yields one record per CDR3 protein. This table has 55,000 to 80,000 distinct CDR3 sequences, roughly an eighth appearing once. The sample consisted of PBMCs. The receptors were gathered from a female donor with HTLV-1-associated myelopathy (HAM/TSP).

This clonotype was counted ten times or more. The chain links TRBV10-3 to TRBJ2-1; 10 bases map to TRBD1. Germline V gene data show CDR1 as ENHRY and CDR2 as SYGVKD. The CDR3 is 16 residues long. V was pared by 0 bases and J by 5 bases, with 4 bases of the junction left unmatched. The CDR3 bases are TGTGCCATCAGTGAGTCGGGGACAGGGGTTAACAATGAGCAGTTCTTC. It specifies CAISESGTGVNNEQFF.

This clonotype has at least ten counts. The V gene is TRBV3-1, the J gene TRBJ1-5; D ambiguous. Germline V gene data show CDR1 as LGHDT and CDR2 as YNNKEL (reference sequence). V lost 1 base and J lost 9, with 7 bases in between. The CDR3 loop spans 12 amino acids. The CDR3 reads CASSQGISPQHF. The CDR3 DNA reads TGTGCCAGCAGCCAAGGAATCTCGCCCCAGCATTTT.

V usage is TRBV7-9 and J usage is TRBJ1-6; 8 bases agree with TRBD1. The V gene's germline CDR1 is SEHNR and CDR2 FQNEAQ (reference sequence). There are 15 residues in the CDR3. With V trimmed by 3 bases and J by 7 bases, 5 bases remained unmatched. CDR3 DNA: TGTGCCAGCAGCTTGTGGACAGGGAGGAATTCACCCCTCCACTTT. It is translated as CASSLWTGRNSPLHF. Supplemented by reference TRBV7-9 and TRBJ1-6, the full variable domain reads DTGVSQNPRHKITKRGQNVTFRCDPISEHNRLYWYRQTLGQGPEFLTYFQNEAQLEKSRLLSDRFSAERPKGSFSTLEIQRTEQGDSAMYLCASSLWTGRNSPLHFGNGTRLTVT.

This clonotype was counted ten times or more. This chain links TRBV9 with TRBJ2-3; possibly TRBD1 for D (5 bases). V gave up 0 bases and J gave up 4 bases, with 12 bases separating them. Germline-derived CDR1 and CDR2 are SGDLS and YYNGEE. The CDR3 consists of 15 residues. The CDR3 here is CASSVDVTEADTQYF. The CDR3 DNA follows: TGTGCCAGCAGCGTAGATGTGACAGAGGCAGATACGCAGTATTTT.

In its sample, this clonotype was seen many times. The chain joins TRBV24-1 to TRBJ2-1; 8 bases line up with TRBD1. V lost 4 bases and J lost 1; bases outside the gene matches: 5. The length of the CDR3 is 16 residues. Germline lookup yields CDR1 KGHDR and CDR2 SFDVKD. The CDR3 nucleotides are TGTGCCACCAGTGAACGTGGACAGGGTTCCTACAATGAGCAGTTCTTC. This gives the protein CATSERGQGSYNEQFF.

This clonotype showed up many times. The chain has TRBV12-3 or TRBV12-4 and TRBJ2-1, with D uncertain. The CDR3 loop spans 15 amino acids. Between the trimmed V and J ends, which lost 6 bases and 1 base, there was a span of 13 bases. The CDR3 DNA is TGTGCCAGCAGCCCTCTAGTGGCGTCCTACAATGAGCAGTTCTTC. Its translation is CASSPLVASYNEQFF.

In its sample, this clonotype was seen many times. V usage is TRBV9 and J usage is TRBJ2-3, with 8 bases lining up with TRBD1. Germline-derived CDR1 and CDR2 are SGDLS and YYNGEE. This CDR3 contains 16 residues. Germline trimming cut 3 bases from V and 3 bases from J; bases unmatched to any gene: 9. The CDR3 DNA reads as TGTGCCAGCAGCGCACTCCGGGACAGGTGGACAGATACGCAGTATTTT. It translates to CASSALRDRWTDTQYF.

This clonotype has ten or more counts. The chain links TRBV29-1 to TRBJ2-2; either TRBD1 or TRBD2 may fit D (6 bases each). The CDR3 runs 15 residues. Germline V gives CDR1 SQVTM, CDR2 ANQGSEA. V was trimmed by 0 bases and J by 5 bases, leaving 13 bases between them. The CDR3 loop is CSVEDFQGRTGELFF. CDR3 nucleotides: TGCAGCGTTGAAGATTTCCAGGGGAGGACCGGGGAGCTGTTTTTT.

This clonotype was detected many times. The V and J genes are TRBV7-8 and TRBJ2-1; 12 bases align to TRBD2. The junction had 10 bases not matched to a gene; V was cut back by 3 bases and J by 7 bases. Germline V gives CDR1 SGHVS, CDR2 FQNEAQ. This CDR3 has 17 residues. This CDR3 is CASSFPSGGALGNEQFF. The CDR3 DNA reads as TGTGCCAGCAGCTTTCCTAGCGGGGGGGCCTTGGGTAATGAGCAGTTCTTC.

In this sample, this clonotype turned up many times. The CDR3 DNA reads TGTGCCATCAGAGCACAGGAACCTGGAAACACCATATATTTT. This encodes CAIRAQEPGNTIYF. This chain links TRBV10-3 with TRBJ1-3; a possible D gene is TRBD1 (5 bases). The germline gives CDR1 ENHRY, CDR2 SYGVKD. The CDR3 loop spans 14 amino acids. The V end was cut by 6 bases, the J end by 2 bases, with 11 bases between.

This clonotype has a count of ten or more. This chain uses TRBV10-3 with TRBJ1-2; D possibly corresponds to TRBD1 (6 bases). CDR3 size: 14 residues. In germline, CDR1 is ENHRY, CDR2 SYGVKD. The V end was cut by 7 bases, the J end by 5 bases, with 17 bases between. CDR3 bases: TGTGCCATCAAAGGACAGAACAACCTTTATGGCTACACCTTC. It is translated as CAIKGQNNLYGYTF.

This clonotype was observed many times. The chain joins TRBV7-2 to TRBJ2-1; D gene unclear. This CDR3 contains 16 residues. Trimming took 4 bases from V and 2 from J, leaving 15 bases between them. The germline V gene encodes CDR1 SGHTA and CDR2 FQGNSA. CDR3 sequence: CASSSPQRGAYNEQFF. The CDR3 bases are TGTGCCAGCAGCTCTCCGCAGCGAGGCGCCTACAATGAGCAGTTCTTC.

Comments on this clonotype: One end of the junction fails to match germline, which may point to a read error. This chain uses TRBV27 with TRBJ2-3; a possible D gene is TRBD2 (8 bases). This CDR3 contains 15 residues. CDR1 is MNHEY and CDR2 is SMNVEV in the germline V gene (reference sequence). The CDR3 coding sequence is TGTGCCACCTCCCCGGGGGGGACGGGGACAGATAAGCAGTATTTT. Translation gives CATSPGGTGTDKQYF.

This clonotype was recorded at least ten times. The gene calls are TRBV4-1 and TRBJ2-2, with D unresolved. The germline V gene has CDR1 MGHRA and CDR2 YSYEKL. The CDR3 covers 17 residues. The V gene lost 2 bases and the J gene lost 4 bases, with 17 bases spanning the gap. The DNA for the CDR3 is TGCGCCAGCAGCCAATTGTTTGGAACTTCCGGCACCGGGGAGCTGTTTTTT. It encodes CASSQLFGTSGTGELFF.

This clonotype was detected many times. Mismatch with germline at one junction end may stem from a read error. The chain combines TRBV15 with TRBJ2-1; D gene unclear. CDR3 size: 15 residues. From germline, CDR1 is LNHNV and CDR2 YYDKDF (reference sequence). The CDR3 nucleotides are TGTGCTACCAGCAGAGATCTTGGTAGTCATCTTGAGCAGTTCTTC. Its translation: CATSRDLGSHLEQFF.

In DNA form, the CDR3 reads TGCAGTGCTAGCCTTTCTACATACGAGCAGTACTTC. This encodes CSASLSTYEQYF. The chain recombines TRBV20-1 with TRBJ2-7; D ambiguous. The germline gives CDR1 DFQATT, CDR2 SNEGSKA (reference sequence). Trimming shortened V by 3 bases and J by 4 bases, and 10 bases separated the two germline ends. There are 12 residues in the CDR3.

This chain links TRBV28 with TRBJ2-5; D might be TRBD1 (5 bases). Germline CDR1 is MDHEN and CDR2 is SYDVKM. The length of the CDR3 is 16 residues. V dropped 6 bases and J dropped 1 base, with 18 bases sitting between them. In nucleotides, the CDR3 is TGTGCCAGCAGCCACGACAGCCAGAATATCCAAGAGACCCAGTACTTC. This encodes CASSHDSQNIQETQYF.

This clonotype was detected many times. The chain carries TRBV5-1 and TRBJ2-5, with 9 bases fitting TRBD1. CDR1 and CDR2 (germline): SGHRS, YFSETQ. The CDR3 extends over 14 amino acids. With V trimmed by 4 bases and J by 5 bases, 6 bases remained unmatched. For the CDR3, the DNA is TGCGCCAGCAGCCACGGACAGGGGCGGGAGACCCAGTACTTC. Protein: CASSHGQGRETQYF. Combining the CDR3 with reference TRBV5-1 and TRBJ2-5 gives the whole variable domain KAGVTQTPRYLIKTRGQQVTLSCSPISGHRSVSWYQQTPGQGLQFLFEYFSETQRNKGNFPGRFSGRQFSNSRSEMNVSTLELGDSALYLCASSHGQGRETQYFGPGTRLLVL.

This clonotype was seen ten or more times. CDR3 amino acids: CASSLLRGLYNEQFF. As DNA, the CDR3 is TGTGCCAGCAGCTTACTCAGGGGGCTATACAATGAGCAGTTCTTC. The J gene is TRBJ2-1, the V gene TRBV7-2, with 8 bases matching TRBD1. The CDR3 extends over 15 amino acids. Germline-derived CDR1 and CDR2 are SGHTA and FQGNSA. V shed 2 bases, J shed 4 bases, and the junction held 4 bases outside the gene matches.

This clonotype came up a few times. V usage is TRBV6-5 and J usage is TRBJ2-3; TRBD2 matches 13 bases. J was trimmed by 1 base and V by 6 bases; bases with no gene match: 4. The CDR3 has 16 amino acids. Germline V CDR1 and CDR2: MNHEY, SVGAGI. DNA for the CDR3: TGTGCCAGCAGCGTACTAGCGGGGGGGCGCACAGATACGCAGTATTTT. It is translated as CASSVLAGGRTDTQYF.